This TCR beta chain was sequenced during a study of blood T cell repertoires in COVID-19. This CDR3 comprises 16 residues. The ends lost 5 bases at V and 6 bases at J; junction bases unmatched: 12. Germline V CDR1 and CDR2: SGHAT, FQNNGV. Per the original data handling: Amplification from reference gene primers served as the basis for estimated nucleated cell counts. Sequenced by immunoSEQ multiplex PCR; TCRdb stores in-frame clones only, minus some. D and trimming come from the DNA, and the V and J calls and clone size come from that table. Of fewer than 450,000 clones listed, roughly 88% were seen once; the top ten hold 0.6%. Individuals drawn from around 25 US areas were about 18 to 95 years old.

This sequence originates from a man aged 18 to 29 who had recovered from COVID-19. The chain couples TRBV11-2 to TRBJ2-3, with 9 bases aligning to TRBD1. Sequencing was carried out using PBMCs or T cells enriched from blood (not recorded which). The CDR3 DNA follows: TGTGCCAGCAGCCGGGGGACAGGGATTTTATTCGATACGCAGTATTTT. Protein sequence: CASSRGTGILFDTQYF.